Below, 7 T cell receptor beta chains from the same sample are listed, as sequenced in a study of CD8 T cells in Susac syndrome. RNA amounts of about 0.45 to 1 ug underwent reverse transcription with random hexamers. One entry per CDR3 protein, called by TCRdb with MiXCR from the immunoSEQ multiplex PCR reads. The sample holds 180,000 or so distinct CDR3 sequences; just under 95% are singletons and the top ten take approximately 0.1%. Sequencing was performed on CD4+ T cells from PBMCs. The receptors come from a human donor in good health.

The CDR3 DNA sequence: TGCAGCGTTGTACCACAGCTTGAAGCTTTCTTT. Amino acid sequence: CSVVPQLEAFF. The V call is TRBV29-1, the J call TRBJ1-1; D gene unclear. This CDR3 contains 11 residues. Per the germline V gene, CDR1 is SQVTM and CDR2 is ANQGSEA. V was clipped by 4 bases and J by 7 bases, with 10 bases between them.

The genes are TRBV6-5 and TRBJ2-7; 9 positions agree with TRBD2. After removal of 4 bases from V and 5 bases from J, the junction contained 15 bases not matched to a gene. The CDR3 is 17 amino acids. The germline V gene encodes CDR1 MNHEY and CDR2 SVGAGI. CDR3 nucleotide sequence: TGTGCCAGCAGTTCAATTCGCAATAGCGGGAGATCGGACGAGCAGTACTTC. This gives the protein CASSSIRNSGRSDEQYF.

The V and J genes are TRBV14 and TRBJ1-1, with D unclear. This CDR3 is built from 12 residues. CDR1 and CDR2 (germline): SGHDN, FVKESK. Trimming removed 4 bases at V and 8 bases at J, with 11 bases between. The CDR3 region is CASSPRRLEAFF. The CDR3 nucleotides are TGTGCCAGCAGCCCGAGGCGCTTAGAAGCTTTCTTT.

This chain uses TRBV9 with TRBJ2-3; TRBD2 matches 9 bases. CDR1 SGDLS and CDR2 YYNGEE come from the germline V gene. The CDR3 contains 16 residues. J gave up 6 bases and V 2 bases, and 10 bases lay outside the gene matches. The CDR3 loop is CASSVRGSGSPDTQYF. The CDR3 region has the DNA TGTGCCAGCAGCGTGAGGGGTAGCGGGAGCCCGGATACGCAGTATTTT.

The CDR3 loop reads CASLCLAERNTQYF. For the CDR3, the DNA is TGTGCCAGCCTATGTCTAGCGGAACGGAATACGCAGTATTTT. The J gene is TRBJ2-3, the V gene TRBV28; 7 positions match TRBD2. CDR1 is MDHEN, CDR2 SYDVKM, per germline. The CDR3 has 14 amino acids. V lost 8 bases and J lost 7; bases outside the gene matches: 12.

This sequence joins TRBV19 and TRBJ2-3; 8 bases line up with TRBD1. Germline loops: CDR1 LNHDA, CDR2 SQIVND (reference sequence). The V gene end was trimmed by 3 bases and the J gene end by 10 bases; junction bases not matched to a gene: 12. CDR3 length equals 15 residues. CDR3 sequence (DNA): TGTGCCAGTAGTATGACAGGGGCAGGACAACGATCGCAGTATTTT. The encoded protein is CASSMTGAGQRSQYF. Looking up the rest from reference TRBV19 and TRBJ2-3 gives the full variable domain: DGGITQSPKYLFRKEGQNVTLSCEQNLNHDAMYWYRQDPGQGLRLIYYSQIVNDFQKGDIAEGYSVSREKKESFPLTVTSAQKNPTAFYLCASSMTGAGQRSQYFGPGTRLTVL.

The V call is TRBV27, the J call TRBJ2-1; D is unresolved. Germline loops: CDR1 MNHEY, CDR2 SMNVEV (reference sequence). V was shortened by 0 bases and J by 2 bases, with 5 bases between the two germline ends. There are 14 residues in the CDR3. The CDR3 region has the DNA TGTGCCAGCAGTTTATCTACGCCCTACAATGAGCAGTTCTTC. Residues: CASSLSTPYNEQFF.